This TCR beta chain was profiled in a study of blood T cell repertoires in COVID-19. Study details: Sites across the United States, Italy and Spain contributed samples from acute and convalescent COVID-19. PBMCs, B-cell-depleted T cells, or T cells were the source of the cDNA or gDNA that made up the material.

In the authors' methods: Reference gene primer amplification gave nucleated cell count estimates. Profiling relied on immunoSEQ multiplex PCR, and the TCRdb table lists in-frame clones only, not all of them. V and J calls and clone size are as listed in that table; D and trimming were resolved from the DNA. The sample has roughly 250,000 clones, about 88% seen once. Looked up from germline, CDR1 is GTSNPN and CDR2 is SVGIG (reference sequence). The V end was cut by 3 bases, the J end by 1 base, with 9 bases between. The CDR3 is made up of 13 amino acids. This receptor was obtained from a woman in her thirties or forties who had recovered from COVID-19. The V and J genes are TRBV30 and TRBJ1-1; D ambiguous. The sequencing sample was made of peripheral blood. For the CDR3, the DNA is TGTGCCTGGAGAAAGACAACGAACACTGAAGCTTTCTTT. This gives the protein CAWRKTTNTEAFF. The whole variable domain, filled in from reference TRBV30 and TRBJ1-1, reads SQTIHQWPATLVQPVGSPLSLECTVEGTSNPNLYWYRQAAGRGLQLLFYSVGIGQISSEVPQNLSASRPQDRQFILSSKKLLLSDSGFYLCAWRKTTNTEAFFGQGTRLTVV.